Presented here are 8 T cell receptor beta chains from one specimen sequenced in a study of OX40 agonist ivuxolimab in advanced cancers. The assay was immunoSEQ multiplex PCR, and TCRdb's table has in-frame clones only and misses some. The sample consists of about 76,000 clones, about 89% of them appearing once. Sequenced material: CD4+ or CD8+ T cells sorted from blood, taken in a trial of the OX40 agonist ivuxolimab. The receptors were gathered from an adult with an advanced solid tumor such as melanoma, head and neck, liver or kidney cancer.

J is TRBJ2-7 and V is TRBV10-3, with 10 bases aligning to TRBD2. This CDR3 is built from 17 residues. Looked up from germline, CDR1 is ENHRY and CDR2 is SYGVKD. V was pared by 6 bases and J by 6 bases, with 17 bases of the junction left unmatched. CDR3 region: CAIRRTRTSGASGEQYF. CDR3 DNA sequence: TGTGCCATCAGAAGAACCAGAACTAGCGGGGCGAGCGGCGAGCAGTACTTC.

The V gene is TRBV27, the J gene TRBJ2-1; D is possibly TRBD1 (5 bases). The germline gives CDR1 MNHEY, CDR2 SMNVEV (reference sequence). The CDR3 is 11 amino acids. V lost 6 bases and J lost 11, with 11 bases in between. The DNA of the CDR3 is TGTGCCAGCAGCATAGGGGTAAAGCAGTTCTTC. Translated: CASSIGVKQFF.

The V and J genes are TRBV27 and TRBJ2-7, with 7 bases lining up with TRBD2. The germline V gene encodes CDR1 MNHEY and CDR2 SMNVEV (reference sequence). The CDR3 loop spans 15 amino acids. Trimming cost V 5 bases and J 4 bases; bases outside gene matches: 11. CDR3 nucleotide sequence: TGTGCCAGCAGTCCGCCCCCGGGACTACCTTACGAGCAGTACTTC. It is translated as CASSPPPGLPYEQYF.

The rearrangement links TRBV9 to TRBJ1-3; a weak D match, TRBD1 (6 bases). The CDR3 has 19 residues. Germline CDR1 is SGDLS and CDR2 is YYNGEE. Trimming cost V 0 bases and J 11 bases, with 30 bases left between them. CDR3 bases: TGTGCCAGCAGCGTAGGGGGGGGCAGTACCCTAGGCTTCTCCTGGGCCATATATTTT. Encoded protein: CASSVGGGSTLGFSWAIYF.

The gene calls are TRBV30 and TRBJ2-1; D is unclear. CDR3 length: 12 amino acids. Trimming left V 0 bases short and J 8 bases short, with 8 bases between. The germline CDR1 and CDR2 sequences are GTSNPN and SVGIG (reference sequence). The CDR3 loop is CAWSVGMDEQFF. CDR3 nucleotides: TGTGCCTGGAGTGTAGGAATGGATGAGCAGTTCTTC.

The V call is TRBV27, the J call TRBJ2-7; TRBD2 might be the D (6 bases). The germline V gene has CDR1 MNHEY and CDR2 SMNVEV (reference sequence). Trimming left V 3 bases short and J 1 base short, with 13 bases between. The CDR3 covers 15 residues. CDR3 coding DNA: TGTGCCAGCAGTTTCGGGGCGGGATTTTCCTACGAGCAGTACTTC. Translation: CASSFGAGFSYEQYF.

This clone has ten or more counts. The CDR3 loop is CASSQGQGSNYGYTF. The DNA for the CDR3 is TGCGCCAGCAGCCAAGGACAGGGGAGTAACTATGGCTACACCTTC. The chain recombines TRBV4-1 with TRBJ1-2, with 8 bases identical to TRBD1. The germline V gene has CDR1 MGHRA and CDR2 YSYEKL. The J segment lost 1 base and the V segment lost 1 base, leaving 2 bases of the junction unmatched. This CDR3 is 15 amino acids long.

The J gene is TRBJ2-5, the V gene TRBV2, with D uncertain. Per germline, CDR1 SNHLY and CDR2 FYNNEI. Trimming removed 6 bases from V and 4 bases from J, with 18 bases in between. The CDR3 covers 15 residues. Here the CDR3 DNA reads TGTGCCAGCAGGAATATATGGGTTTTGGGAGAGACCCAGTACTTC. Amino acids: CASRNIWVLGETQYF.